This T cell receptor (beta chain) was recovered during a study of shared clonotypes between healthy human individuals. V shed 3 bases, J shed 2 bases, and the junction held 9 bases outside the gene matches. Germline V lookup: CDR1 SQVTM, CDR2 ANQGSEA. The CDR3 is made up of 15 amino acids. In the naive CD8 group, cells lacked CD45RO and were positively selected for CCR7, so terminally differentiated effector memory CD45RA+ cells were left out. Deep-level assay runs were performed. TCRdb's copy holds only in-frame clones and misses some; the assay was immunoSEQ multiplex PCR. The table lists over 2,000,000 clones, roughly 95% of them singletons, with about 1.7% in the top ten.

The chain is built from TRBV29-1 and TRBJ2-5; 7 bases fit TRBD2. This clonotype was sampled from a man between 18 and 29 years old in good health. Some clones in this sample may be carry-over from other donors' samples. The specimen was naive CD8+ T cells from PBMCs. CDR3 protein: CSVDIGREEQETQYF. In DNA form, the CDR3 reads TGCAGCGTTGACATAGGCCGGGAGGAACAAGAGACCCAGTACTTC.